This T cell receptor (beta chain) comes out of a study of T-cell memory formation after mild COVID-19. Constant-segment primers were used for 5'RACE, and the resulting TCR alpha and TCR beta cDNA libraries carried sample barcodes and UMIs. TCRdb re-called the 5' RACE reads with MiXCR, one entry per CDR3 protein. The sample includes 120,000 to 150,000 distinct CDR3 sequences, 11% to 15% seen only once; the top ten take approximately 30%. The study's findings and limits: Largely, contracting CD4+ clones fell within CM and EM, and contracting CD8+ clones within EMRA. Day 15 to 85 contractors were CD4/CD8 balanced; later expanders leaned CD4+. Pre-infection memory held some responding clones, suggesting pre-existing cross-reactive T cells responded.

This clonotype was seen only a few times. Its target is unknown. The V gene lost 6 bases and the J gene lost 0 bases, with 21 bases spanning the gap. CDR1 and CDR2 from the germline V gene are SGHVS and FNYEAQ. This CDR3 has 18 amino acids. The genes are TRBV7-6 and TRBJ2-1; either TRBD1 or TRBD2 may fit D (6 bases each). This TCR derives from an adult woman who had mild COVID-19 (a few samples of this study predate the infection). Cell type and time point are not known. The specimen sequenced was PBMCs or a T cell subset sorted from them (not recorded which). The CDR3 DNA reads as TGTGCCAGCAGTCCCCCCTTCGGGGGCGGGTTCTCCTACAATGAGCAGTTCTTC. This encodes CASSPPFGGGFSYNEQFF.